This is a list of T cell receptor beta chains from one sample in a study of blood T cells in healthy people across ages. TCRdb re-derived calls from the 5' RACE reads in MiXCR, one entry per CDR3 protein. The sample gives about 1.1 million distinct CDR3 sequences, 30% to 40% of which show up once; approximately 14% is in the top ten. Sequencing used blood. The receptors were gathered from a young man in good health. The CDR3 runs from the conserved cysteine through the conserved F or W. D genes are given only for firm matches. Not all rows give a size; the values are once, few, many and, for expanded clones, a class.

j_gene | abundance | d_gene | v_gene | CDR3aa | CDR3nt
TRBJ1-5 | - | - | TRBV4-3 | CASSQAQSQPQHF | TGCGCCAGCAGCCAAGCGCAGTCTCAGCCCCAGCATTTT
TRBJ2-5 | many | TRBD2 | TRBV12-3/TRBV12-4 | CASSSGREETQYF | TGTGCCAGCAGTTCAGGGAGGGAAGAGACCCAGTACTTC
TRBJ1-6 | few | TRBD1 | TRBV4-3 | CASRPTGSSYNSPLHF | TGCGCCAGCAGGCCGACAGGGAGCTCCTATAATTCACCCCTCCACTTT
TRBJ2-2 | once | - | TRBV2 | CASKESATNTGELFF | TGTGCCAGCAAGGAAAGCGCGACGAACACCGGGGAGCTGTTTTTT
TRBJ2-1 | many | - | TRBV5-1 | CASSSGSMDNEQFF | TGCGCCAGCAGCTCAGGCTCCATGGACAATGAGCAGTTCTTC
TRBJ1-1 | few | - | TRBV20-1 | CSATPTRVEAFF | TGCAGTGCTACCCCGACAAGAGTCGAAGCTTTCTTT
TRBJ2-7 | - | - | TRBV28 | CAGRSGPTEQYF | TGTGCCGGCAGATCAGGGCCTACCGAGCAGTACTTC
TRBJ1-2 | few | - | TRBV5-1 | CASSLDVWVANYGYTF | TGCGCCAGCAGCTTGGATGTTTGGGTAGCTAACTATGGCTACACCTTC
TRBJ2-5 | - | TRBD2 | TRBV11-3 | CASSLDSAGGSPEQYF | TGTGCCAGCAGCTTAGATTCAGCGGGGGGGTCCCCTGAGCAGTACTTC
TRBJ2-6 | - | TRBD1 | TRBV6-2/TRBV6-3 | CASSYHTGTGLSGANVLTF | TGTGCCAGCAGTTACCATACCGGGACAGGGCTCTCTGGGGCCAACGTCCTGACTTTC
TRBJ2-3 | - | TRBD2 | TRBV3-1 | CACEGGGIRTDTQYF | TGTGCCTGCGAGGGCGGGGGGATAAGGACAGATACGCAGTATTTT
TRBJ2-7 | few | - | TRBV5-1 | CASSPTASSYNEQYF | TGCGCCAGCAGCCCGACAGCGAGCTCCTACAATGAGCAGTACTTC
TRBJ2-7 | few | - | TRBV19 | CATQAGAGHDYEQYF | TGTGCCACCCAAGCCGGGGCTGGACACGACTACGAGCAGTACTTC
TRBJ2-3 | - | TRBD2 | TRBV20-1 | CSCSSGGSNTQYF | TGCAGTTGTTCTAGCGGGGGGTCGAATACGCAGTATTTT
TRBJ2-1 | - | TRBD1 | TRBV7-2 | CASSHTGTGSNNEQFF | TGTGCCAGCAGTCACACCGGGACAGGGAGTAACAATGAGCAGTTCTTC
TRBJ2-1 | - | - | TRBV12-3/TRBV12-4 | CASSLAGWGLKDNEQFF | TGTGCCAGCAGTTTAGCGGGGTGGGGACTTAAAGACAATGAGCAGTTCTTC
TRBJ2-1 | - | - | TRBV6-5 | CASRMTGEGEQFF | TGTGCCAGCAGAATGACAGGTGAGGGTGAGCAGTTCTTC
TRBJ2-5 | - | - | TRBV3-1 | CASSRPSFQETQYF | TGTGCCAGCAGCCGTCCTAGCTTCCAAGAGACCCAGTACTTC
TRBJ1-5 | - | - | TRBV4-1 | CASSQQGLGQPQHF | TGCGCCAGCAGCCAGCAGGGGTTAGGACAGCCCCAGCATTTT
TRBJ2-1 | few | TRBD2 | TRBV6-5 | CASSYPGLGYNEQFF | TGTGCCAGCAGTTACCCGGGACTAGGCTACAATGAGCAGTTCTTC
TRBJ1-1 | few | TRBD1 | TRBV12-3/TRBV12-4 | CASSLGGQGKDTEAFF | TGTGCCAGCAGTTTGGGGGGACAGGGAAAGGACACTGAAGCTTTCTTT
TRBJ2-3 | few | TRBD2 | TRBV10-3 | CAMSGGTSSTDTQYF | TGTGCCATGAGCGGGGGGACTTCTAGCACAGATACGCAGTATTTT
TRBJ1-2 | few | - | TRBV6-5 | CASSYTLTGLNYGYTF | TGTGCCAGCAGTTACACCTTGACAGGCCTTAACTATGGCTACACCTTC
TRBJ2-5 | - | TRBD2 | TRBV5-1 | CASQRRAGDLQETQYF | TGCGCCAGCCAACGTCGAGCGGGGGACCTCCAAGAGACCCAGTACTTC
TRBJ1-2 | many | TRBD1 | TRBV28 | CASSGGQRNYGYTF | TGTGCCAGCAGTGGGGGACAGCGAAACTATGGCTACACCTTC
TRBJ2-1 | - | TRBD2 | TRBV5-6 | CASTYLAGGPNEQFF | TGTGCCAGCACCTATCTGGCGGGGGGGCCCAATGAGCAGTTCTTC
TRBJ2-1 | - | - | TRBV5-1 | CASSLGISGGLNEQFF | TGCGCCAGCAGCTTGGGAATTTCGGGGGGCCTGAATGAGCAGTTCTTC
TRBJ2-7 | once | - | TRBV28 | CASTTQGLEQYF | TGTGCCAGCACCACACAGGGTCTCGAGCAGTACTTC
TRBJ2-4 | - | - | TRBV12-3/TRBV12-4 | CASSSGSRQIAKNIQYF | TGTGCCAGCAGCTCTGGTTCGAGACAGATAGCCAAAAACATTCAGTACTTC
TRBJ1-1 | - | - | TRBV4-1 | CASSGPHANRNTEAFF | TGCGCCAGCAGCGGCCCCCACGCAAACCGGAACACTGAAGCTTTCTTT
TRBJ1-1 | few | - | TRBV10-3 | CAISEIPNTEAFF | TGTGCCATCAGTGAGATTCCGAACACTGAAGCTTTCTTT
TRBJ1-1 | - | - | TRBV20-1 | CSARGTGAREAFF | TGCAGTGCTAGAGGTACGGGGGCAAGAGAAGCTTTCTTT
TRBJ1-2 | few | - | TRBV14 | CASSQDRGPDGYTF | TGTGCCAGCAGCCAAGATCGGGGCCCGGATGGCTACACCTTC
TRBJ2-5 | few | TRBD2 | TRBV27 | CASTMTSGAGNEQYF | TGTGCCAGCACTATGACTAGCGGAGCAGGCAATGAGCAGTACTTC
TRBJ2-3 | few | - | TRBV20-1 | CSAREGRTDTQYF | TGCAGTGCTAGGGAAGGTCGCACAGATACGCAGTATTTT
TRBJ2-7 | few | - | TRBV27 | CASSLRGAPIGEQYF | TGTGCCAGCAGTTTACGGGGGGCGCCTATTGGCGAGCAGTACTTC
TRBJ1-2 | - | - | TRBV25-1 | CASSDHGTPKRGYTF | TGTGCCAGCAGTGACCACGGGACTCCCAAACGGGGCTACACCTTC
TRBJ1-1 | - | - | TRBV4-3 | CASSRGHTNTEAFF | TGCGCCAGCAGCCGGGGACATACGAACACTGAAGCTTTCTTT
TRBJ2-1 | few | TRBD1 | TRBV9 | CASSPSGQGNEQFF | TGTGCCAGCAGCCCTTCGGGACAGGGGAATGAGCAGTTCTTC
TRBJ2-7 | - | - | TRBV28 | CASRDGPGGDRYEQYF | TGTGCCAGCAGGGATGGTCCCGGTGGGGACCGATACGAGCAGTACTTC
TRBJ1-1 | few | - | TRBV29-1 | CSVERTANTEAFF | TGCAGCGTTGAACGGACAGCTAACACTGAAGCTTTCTTT